This TCR beta chain came from a study of graft-versus-host responses after intestinal transplantation. Study in general: Multivisceral, liver-intestinal, or isolated intestinal grafts were transplanted into recipients. Each patient got anti-thymocyte globulin induction, then tacrolimus and steroids for about 3 years.

The method was immunoSEQ multiplex PCR; TCRdb's version includes in-frame clones alone and lacks a portion of them. Of under 140,000 clones listed, approximately 92% are singletons. General study results and limits: Peak circulating GvH clone levels tracked with early post-transplant HvG declines.

As to this clone: Antigen unknown.

The clonotype was recovered from a human donor who received an intestinal transplant. The input for sequencing was unstimulated CD8+ T cells sorted from spleen or lymph node cells, taken before intestinal transplant.

DNA of the CDR3: TGTGCAAGTCGACCACGACTAGCGGGAGGAAACACAGATACGCAGTATTTT. Translating gives CASRPRLAGGNTDTQYF. The rearrangement uses TRBV12-2 and TRBJ2-3; the table's TRBD2 call for D was not verified on the DNA. TRBV12-2 is annotated as a pseudogene. CDR3 length equals 17 residues.